The TCR beta chain under discussion was sequenced for a study of CD8 T cells in ankylosing spondylitis. Study observations and caveats: Apparently characteristic of ankylosing spondylitis blood was a TCR beta motif (eight highly homologous variants). Earlier literature documents some of the motif variants in reactive arthritis synovial fluid and blood. Disease-linked clones were reportedly significantly enriched in matched ankylosing spondylitis synovial fluid.

As the method for making TCR beta libraries, quantitative 5'-RACE with molecular barcodes was used. TCRdb reprocessed the 5' RACE reads with MiXCR, giving one entry per CDR3 protein. Of 30,000 to 40,000 distinct CDR3 sequences listed, 3% to 3.5% are singletons. Many counts were recorded for this clonotype. Its specificity is unknown. The length of the CDR3 is 16 residues. In germline, CDR1 is SGDLS, CDR2 YYNGEE. The germline V and J ends were trimmed by 0 bases and 0 bases, with 11 bases remaining between them. The receptor's source is a male donor with ankylosing spondylitis or in good health (not recorded which). Sequencing input: blood, either unsorted or a sorted T cell fraction (not recorded which). The chain couples TRBV9 to TRBJ2-3; D may be TRBD1 or TRBD2 (5 bases each). This CDR3 reads CASSVGVGASTDTQYF. CDR3 DNA: TGTGCCAGCAGCGTAGGGGTCGGGGCTAGCACAGATACGCAGTATTTT.